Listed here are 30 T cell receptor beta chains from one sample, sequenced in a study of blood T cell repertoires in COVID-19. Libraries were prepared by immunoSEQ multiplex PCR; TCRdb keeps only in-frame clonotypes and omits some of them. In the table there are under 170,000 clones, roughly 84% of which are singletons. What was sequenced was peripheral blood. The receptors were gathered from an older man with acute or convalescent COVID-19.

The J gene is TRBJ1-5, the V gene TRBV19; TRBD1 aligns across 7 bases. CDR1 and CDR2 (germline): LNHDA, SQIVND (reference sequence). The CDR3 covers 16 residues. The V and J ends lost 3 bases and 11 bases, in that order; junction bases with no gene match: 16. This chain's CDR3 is CASSIRGRGARTAQHF. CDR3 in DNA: TGTGCCAGTAGTATTAGGGGCAGGGGGGCCCGCACGGCCCAGCATTTT.

The CDR3 sequence is CASSFRLAGVPTDTQYF. The CDR3 nucleotides read TGTGCCAGCAGTTTCCGACTAGCGGGGGTCCCCACAGATACGCAGTATTTT. This sequence joins TRBV27 and TRBJ2-3; 12 bases match TRBD2. CDR1 and CDR2 from the germline V gene are MNHEY and SMNVEV (reference sequence). This CDR3 contains 17 residues. V dropped 3 bases and J dropped 2; count of bases not matched to a gene: 6.

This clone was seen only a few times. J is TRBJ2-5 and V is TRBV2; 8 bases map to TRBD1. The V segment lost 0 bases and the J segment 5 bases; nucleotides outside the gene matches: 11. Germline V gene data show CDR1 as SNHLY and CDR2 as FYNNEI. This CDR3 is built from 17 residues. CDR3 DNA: TGTGCCAGCAGTGAAGCACCCATGGACAGGGTCAGGGAGACCCAGTACTTC. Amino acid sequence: CASSEAPMDRVRETQYF.

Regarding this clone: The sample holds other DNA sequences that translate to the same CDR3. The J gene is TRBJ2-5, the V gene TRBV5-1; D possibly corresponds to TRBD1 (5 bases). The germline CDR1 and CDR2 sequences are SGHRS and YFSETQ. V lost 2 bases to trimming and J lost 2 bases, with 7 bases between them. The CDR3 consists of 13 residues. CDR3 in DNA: TGCGCCAGCAGCTTAGACAGACAAGAGACCCAGTACTTC. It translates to CASSLDRQETQYF.

The CDR3 DNA sequence: TGTGCCATCAGTGTAGACATCAGCACAGATACGCAGTATTTT. Translating gives CAISVDISTDTQYF. The chain carries TRBV10-3 and TRBJ2-3; D call uncertain. Germline V gene data show CDR1 as ENHRY and CDR2 as SYGVKD. Trimming stripped 4 bases from V and 0 bases from J, with 8 bases between. This CDR3 has 14 amino acids.

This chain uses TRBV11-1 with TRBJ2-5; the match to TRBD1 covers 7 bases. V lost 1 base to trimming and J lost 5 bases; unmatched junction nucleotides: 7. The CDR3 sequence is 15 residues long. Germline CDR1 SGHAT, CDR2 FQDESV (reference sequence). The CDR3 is CASSLDGQAAETQYF. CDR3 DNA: TGTGCCAGCAGCTTAGATGGACAGGCCGCTGAGACCCAGTACTTC.

CDR3 sequence (DNA): TGTGCCAGCAGCGTAGAGGTAGTAGGGGACTATGGCTACACCTTC. Translated, it gives CASSVEVVGDYGYTF. The gene calls are TRBV9 and TRBJ1-2; D is possibly TRBD1 (5 bases). CDR3 length: 15 amino acids. The V gene lost 0 bases and the J gene lost 3 bases, with 12 bases spanning the gap. CDR1 SGDLS and CDR2 YYNGEE come from the germline V gene. Supplemented by reference TRBV9 and TRBJ1-2, the full variable domain reads DSGVTQTPKHLITATGQRVTLRCSPRSGDLSVYWYQQSLDQGLQFLIQYYNGEERAKGNILERFSAQQFPDLHSELNLSSLELGDSALYFCASSVEVVGDYGYTFGSGTRLTVV.

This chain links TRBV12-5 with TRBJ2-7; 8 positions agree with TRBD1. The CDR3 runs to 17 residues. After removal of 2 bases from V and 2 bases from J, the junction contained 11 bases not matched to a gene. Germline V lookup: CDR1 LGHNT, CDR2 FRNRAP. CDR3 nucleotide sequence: TGTGCTAGTGGTTTGATACCCCCGGGACAGGAGGCCTACGAGCAGTACTTC. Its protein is CASGLIPPGQEAYEQYF.

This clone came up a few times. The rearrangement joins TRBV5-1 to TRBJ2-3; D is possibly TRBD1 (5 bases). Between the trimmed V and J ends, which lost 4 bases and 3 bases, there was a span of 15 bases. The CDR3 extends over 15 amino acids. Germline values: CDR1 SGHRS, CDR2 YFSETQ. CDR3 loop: CASSPEWGGTDTQYF. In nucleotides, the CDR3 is TGCGCCAGCAGCCCGGAATGGGGCGGTACAGATACGCAGTATTTT.

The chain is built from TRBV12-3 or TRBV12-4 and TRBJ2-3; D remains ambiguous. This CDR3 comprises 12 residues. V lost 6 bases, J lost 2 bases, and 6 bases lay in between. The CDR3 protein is CASSPHTDTQYF. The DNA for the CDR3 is TGTGCCAGCAGCCCCCACACAGATACGCAGTATTTT.

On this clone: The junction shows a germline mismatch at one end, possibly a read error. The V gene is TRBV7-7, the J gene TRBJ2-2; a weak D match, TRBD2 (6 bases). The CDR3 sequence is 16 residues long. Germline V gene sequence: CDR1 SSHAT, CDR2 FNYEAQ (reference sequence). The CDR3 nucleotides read TGTGCTAGCAGCTTAGGCCCCGGGGGTAGGACCGGGGAGCTGTTTTTT. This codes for CASSLGPGGRTGELFF.

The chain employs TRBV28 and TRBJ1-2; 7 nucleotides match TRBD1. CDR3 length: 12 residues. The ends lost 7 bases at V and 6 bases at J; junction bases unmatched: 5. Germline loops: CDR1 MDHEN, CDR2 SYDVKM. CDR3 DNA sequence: TGTGCCAGCACCGGACAGGTCGATGGCTACACCTTC. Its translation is CASTGQVDGYTF.

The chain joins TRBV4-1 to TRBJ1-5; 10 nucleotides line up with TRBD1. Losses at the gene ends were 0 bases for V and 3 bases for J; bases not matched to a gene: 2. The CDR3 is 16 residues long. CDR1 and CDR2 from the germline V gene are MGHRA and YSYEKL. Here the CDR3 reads CASSQEGQGPNQPQHF. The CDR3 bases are TGCGCCAGCAGCCAAGAGGGACAGGGGCCCAATCAGCCCCAGCATTTT.

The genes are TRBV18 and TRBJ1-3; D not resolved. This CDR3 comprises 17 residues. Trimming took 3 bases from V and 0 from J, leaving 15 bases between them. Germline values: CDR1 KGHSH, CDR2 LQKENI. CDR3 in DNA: TGTGCCAGCTCACCGAGGTCCGATTCCCTCTCTGGAAACACCATATATTTT. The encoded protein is CASSPRSDSLSGNTIYF.

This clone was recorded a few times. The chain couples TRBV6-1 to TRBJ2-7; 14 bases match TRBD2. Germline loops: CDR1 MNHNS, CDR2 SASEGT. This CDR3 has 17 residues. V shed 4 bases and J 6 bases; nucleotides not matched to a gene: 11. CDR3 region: CASSAGTSGGLTREQYF. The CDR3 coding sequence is TGTGCCAGCAGTGCCGGGACTAGCGGGGGATTGACTCGCGAGCAGTACTTC.

In nucleotides, the CDR3 is TGTGCCAGCAGCGACTCGGGGTTACATACGCAGTATTTT. Amino acid sequence: CASSDSGLHTQYF. The J gene is TRBJ2-3, the V gene TRBV7-9, with D maybe TRBD2 (5 bases). CDR3 size: 13 residues. V lost 5 bases and J lost 7, with 13 bases in between. Germline V CDR1 and CDR2: SEHNR, FQNEAQ (reference sequence).

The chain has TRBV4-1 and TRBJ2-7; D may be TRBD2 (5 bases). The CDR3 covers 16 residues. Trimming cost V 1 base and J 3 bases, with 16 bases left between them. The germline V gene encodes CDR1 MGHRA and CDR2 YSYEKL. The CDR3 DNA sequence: TGCGCCAGCAGCCAAGTATTCGGGGTCCGAAACTACGAGCAGTACTTC. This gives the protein CASSQVFGVRNYEQYF.

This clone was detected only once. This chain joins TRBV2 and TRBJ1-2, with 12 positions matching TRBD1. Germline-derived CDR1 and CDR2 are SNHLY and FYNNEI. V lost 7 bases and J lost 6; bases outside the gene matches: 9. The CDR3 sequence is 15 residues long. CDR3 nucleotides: TGTGCCAGCACCAGAACGGGGACAGGGGGCGATGGCTACACCTTC. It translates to CASTRTGTGGDGYTF.

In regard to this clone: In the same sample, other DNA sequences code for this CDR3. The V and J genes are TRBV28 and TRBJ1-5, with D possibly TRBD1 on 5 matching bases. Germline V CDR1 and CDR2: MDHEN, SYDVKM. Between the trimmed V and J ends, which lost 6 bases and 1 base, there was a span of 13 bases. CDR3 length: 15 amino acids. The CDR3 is CASSAREGSNQPQHF. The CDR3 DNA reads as TGTGCCAGCAGCGCCCGGGAGGGGAGCAATCAGCCCCAGCATTTT.

The CDR3 spells CASSLNLRGRDTQYF. DNA of the CDR3: TGTGCCAGCAGCTTAAATCTCAGGGGCCGGGATACGCAGTATTTT. The rearrangement uses TRBV7-3 and TRBJ2-3, with D possibly TRBD1 on 6 matching bases. The V gene lost 1 base and the J gene lost 6 bases, with 14 bases spanning the gap. This CDR3 spans 15 amino acids. The germline gives CDR1 SGHTA, CDR2 FQGTGA.

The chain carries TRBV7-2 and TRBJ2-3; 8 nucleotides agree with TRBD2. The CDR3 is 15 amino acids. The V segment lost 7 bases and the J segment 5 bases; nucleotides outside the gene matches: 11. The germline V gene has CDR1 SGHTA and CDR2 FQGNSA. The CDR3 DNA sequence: TGTGCCAGCACCGGAGGGCGGGAGGTCGAAGATACGCAGTATTTT. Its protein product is CASTGGREVEDTQYF.

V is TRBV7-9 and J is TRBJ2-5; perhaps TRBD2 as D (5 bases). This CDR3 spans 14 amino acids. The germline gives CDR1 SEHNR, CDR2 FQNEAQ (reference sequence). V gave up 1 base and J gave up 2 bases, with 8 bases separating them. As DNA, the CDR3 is TGTGCCAGCAGCTTAGGGACTCCACAAGAGACCCAGTACTTC. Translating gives CASSLGTPQETQYF.

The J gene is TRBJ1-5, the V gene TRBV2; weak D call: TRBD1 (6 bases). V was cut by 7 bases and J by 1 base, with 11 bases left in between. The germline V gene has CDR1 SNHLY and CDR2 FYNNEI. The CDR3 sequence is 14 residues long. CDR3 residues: CASKQGTSNQPQHF. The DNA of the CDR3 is TGTGCCAGCAAACAGGGAACGAGCAATCAGCCCCAGCATTTT.

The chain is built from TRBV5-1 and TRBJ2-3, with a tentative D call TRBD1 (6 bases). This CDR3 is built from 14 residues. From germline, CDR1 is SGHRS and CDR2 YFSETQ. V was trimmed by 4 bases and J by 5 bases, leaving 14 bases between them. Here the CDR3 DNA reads TGCGCCAGCAGCATCTCAGGGGCAGGAGATACGCAGTATTTT. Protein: CASSISGAGDTQYF.

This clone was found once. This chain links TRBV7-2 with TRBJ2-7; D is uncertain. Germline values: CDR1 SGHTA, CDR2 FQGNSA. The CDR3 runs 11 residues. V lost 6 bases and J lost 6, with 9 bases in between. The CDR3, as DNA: TGTGCCAGCAGTAACTTCGGCGAGCAGTACTTC. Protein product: CASSNFGEQYF.

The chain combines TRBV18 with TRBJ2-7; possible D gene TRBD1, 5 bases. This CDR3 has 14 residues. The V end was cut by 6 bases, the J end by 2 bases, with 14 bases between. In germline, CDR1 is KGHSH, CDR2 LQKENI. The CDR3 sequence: CASSSYDRTYEQYF. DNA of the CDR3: TGTGCCAGCTCCTCCTACGACAGAACCTACGAGCAGTACTTC.

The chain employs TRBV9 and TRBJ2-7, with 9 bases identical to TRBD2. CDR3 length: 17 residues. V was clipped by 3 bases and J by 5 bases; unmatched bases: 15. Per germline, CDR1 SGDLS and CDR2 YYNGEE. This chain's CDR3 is CASSAAGSGGPRNEQYF. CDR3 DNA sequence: TGTGCCAGCAGCGCCGCGGGGAGCGGGGGGCCGAGAAACGAGCAGTACTTC.

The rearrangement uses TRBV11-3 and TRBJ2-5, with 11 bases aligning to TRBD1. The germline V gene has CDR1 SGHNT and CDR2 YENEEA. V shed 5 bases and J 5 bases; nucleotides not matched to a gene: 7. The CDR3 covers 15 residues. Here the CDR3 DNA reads TGTGCCAGCAGCCCAGGGACAGGGGGTAGCGAGACCCAGTACTTC. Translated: CASSPGTGGSETQYF.

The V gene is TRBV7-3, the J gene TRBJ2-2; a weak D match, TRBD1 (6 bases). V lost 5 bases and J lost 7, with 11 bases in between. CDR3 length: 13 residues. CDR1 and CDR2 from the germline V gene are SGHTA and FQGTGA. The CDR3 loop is CASSQQGVGELFF. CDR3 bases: TGTGCCAGCAGCCAACAGGGAGTCGGGGAGCTGTTTTTT. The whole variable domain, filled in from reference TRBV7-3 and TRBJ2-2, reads GAGVSQTPSNKVTEKGKYVELRCDPISGHTALYWYRQSLGQGPEFLIYFQGTGAADDSGLPNDRFFAVRPEGSVSTLKIQRTERGDSAVYLCASSQQGVGELFFGEGSRLTVL.

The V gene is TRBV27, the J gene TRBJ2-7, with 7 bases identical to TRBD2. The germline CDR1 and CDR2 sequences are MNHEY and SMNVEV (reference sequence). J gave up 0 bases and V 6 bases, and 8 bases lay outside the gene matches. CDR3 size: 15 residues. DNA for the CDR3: TGTGCCAGCAGAATGAGCGGGGTGGGCTCCTACGAGCAGTACTTC. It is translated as CASRMSGVGSYEQYF.